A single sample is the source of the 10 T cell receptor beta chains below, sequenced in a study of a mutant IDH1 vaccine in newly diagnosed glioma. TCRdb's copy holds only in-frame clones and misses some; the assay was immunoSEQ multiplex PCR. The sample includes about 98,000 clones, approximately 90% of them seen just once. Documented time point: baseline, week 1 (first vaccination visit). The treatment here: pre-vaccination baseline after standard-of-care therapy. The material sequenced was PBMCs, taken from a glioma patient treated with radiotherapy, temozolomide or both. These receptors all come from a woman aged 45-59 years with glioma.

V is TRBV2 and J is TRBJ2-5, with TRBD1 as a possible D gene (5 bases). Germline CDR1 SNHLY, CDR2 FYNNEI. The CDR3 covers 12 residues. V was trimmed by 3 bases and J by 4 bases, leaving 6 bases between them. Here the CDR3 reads CASSDRAETQYF. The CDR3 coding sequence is TGTGCCAGCAGTGACAGGGCAGAGACCCAGTACTTC. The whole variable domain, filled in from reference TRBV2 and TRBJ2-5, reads EPEVTQTPSHQVTQMGQEVILRCVPISNHLYFYWYRQILGQKVEFLVSFYNNEISEKSEIFDDQFSVERPDGSNFTLKIRSTKLEDSAMYFCASSDRAETQYFGPGTRLLVL.

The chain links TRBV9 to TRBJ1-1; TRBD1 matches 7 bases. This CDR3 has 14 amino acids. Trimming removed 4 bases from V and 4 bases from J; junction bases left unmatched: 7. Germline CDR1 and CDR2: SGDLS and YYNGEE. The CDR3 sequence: CASSTTGDSTEAFF. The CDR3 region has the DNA TGTGCCAGCAGCACCACAGGGGATAGCACTGAAGCTTTCTTT. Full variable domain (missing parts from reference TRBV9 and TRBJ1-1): DSGVTQTPKHLITATGQRVTLRCSPRSGDLSVYWYQQSLDQGLQFLIQYYNGEERAKGNILERFSAQQFPDLHSELNLSSLELGDSALYFCASSTTGDSTEAFFGQGTRLTVV.

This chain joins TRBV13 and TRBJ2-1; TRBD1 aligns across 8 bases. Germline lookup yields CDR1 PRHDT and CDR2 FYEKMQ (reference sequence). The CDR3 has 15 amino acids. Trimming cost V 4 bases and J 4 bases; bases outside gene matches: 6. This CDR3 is CASSSRDRSYNEQFF. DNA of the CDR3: TGTGCCAGCAGCTCCCGGGACAGGTCTTACAATGAGCAGTTCTTC.

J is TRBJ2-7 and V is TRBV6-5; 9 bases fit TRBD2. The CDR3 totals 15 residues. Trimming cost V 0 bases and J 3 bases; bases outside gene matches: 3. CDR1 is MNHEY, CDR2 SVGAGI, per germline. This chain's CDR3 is CASSYSSGRIYEQYF. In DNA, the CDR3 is TGTGCCAGCAGTTACTCCAGCGGGAGGATCTACGAGCAGTACTTC.

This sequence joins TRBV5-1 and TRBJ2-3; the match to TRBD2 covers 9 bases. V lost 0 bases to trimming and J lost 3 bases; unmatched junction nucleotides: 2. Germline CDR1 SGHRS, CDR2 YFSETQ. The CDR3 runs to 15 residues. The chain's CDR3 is CASSLVTSGTDTQYF. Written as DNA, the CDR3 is TGCGCCAGCAGCTTGGTCACTAGCGGGACAGATACGCAGTATTTT.

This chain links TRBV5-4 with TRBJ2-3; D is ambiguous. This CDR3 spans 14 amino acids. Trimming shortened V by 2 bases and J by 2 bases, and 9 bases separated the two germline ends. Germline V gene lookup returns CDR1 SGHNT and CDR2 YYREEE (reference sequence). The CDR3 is CASSFYGVTDTQYF. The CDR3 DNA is TGTGCCAGCAGCTTTTATGGGGTCACAGATACGCAGTATTTT. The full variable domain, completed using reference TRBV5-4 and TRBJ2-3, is ETGVTQSPTHLIKTRGQQVTLRCSSQSGHNTVSWYQQALGQGPQFIFQYYREEENGRGNFPPRFSGLQFPNYSSELNVNALELDDSALYLCASSFYGVTDTQYFGPGTRLTVL.

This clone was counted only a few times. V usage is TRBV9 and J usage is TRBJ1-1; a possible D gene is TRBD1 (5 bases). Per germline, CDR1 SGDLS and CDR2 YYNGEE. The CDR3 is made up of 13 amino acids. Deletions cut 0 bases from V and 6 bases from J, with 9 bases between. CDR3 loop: CASSVAGSSEAFF. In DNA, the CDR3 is TGTGCCAGCAGCGTAGCAGGGAGCTCTGAAGCTTTCTTT.

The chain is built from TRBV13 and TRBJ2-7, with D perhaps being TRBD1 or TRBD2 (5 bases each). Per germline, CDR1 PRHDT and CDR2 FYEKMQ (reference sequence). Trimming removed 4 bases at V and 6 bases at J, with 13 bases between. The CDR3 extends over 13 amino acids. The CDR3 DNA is TGTGCCAGCAGCTGGGGGAACCCTACCGAGCAGTACTTC. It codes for CASSWGNPTEQYF. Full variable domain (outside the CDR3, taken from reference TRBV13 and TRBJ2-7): AAGVIQSPRHLIKEKRETATLKCYPIPRHDTVYWYQQGPGQDPQFLISFYEKMQSDKGSIPDRFSAQQFSDYHSELNMSSLELGDSALYFCASSWGNPTEQYFGPGTRLTVT.

CDR3 in amino acids: CASSPPSRGRETQYF. The CDR3 DNA is TGTGCCAGCTCACCACCGTCCAGGGGGCGAGAGACCCAGTACTTC. The chain has TRBV18 and TRBJ2-5; 8 bases line up with TRBD1. With 0 bases clipped from V and 4 bases from J, the junction kept 4 bases outside the gene matches. This CDR3 is 15 amino acids long. Germline V gives CDR1 KGHSH, CDR2 LQKENI.

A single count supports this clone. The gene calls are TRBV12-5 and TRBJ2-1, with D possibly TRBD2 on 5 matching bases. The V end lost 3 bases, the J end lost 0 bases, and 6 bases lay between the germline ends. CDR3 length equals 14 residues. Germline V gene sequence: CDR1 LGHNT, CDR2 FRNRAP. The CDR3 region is CASGFTSSYNEQFF. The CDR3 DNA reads TGTGCTAGTGGTTTTACTAGCTCCTACAATGAGCAGTTCTTC.